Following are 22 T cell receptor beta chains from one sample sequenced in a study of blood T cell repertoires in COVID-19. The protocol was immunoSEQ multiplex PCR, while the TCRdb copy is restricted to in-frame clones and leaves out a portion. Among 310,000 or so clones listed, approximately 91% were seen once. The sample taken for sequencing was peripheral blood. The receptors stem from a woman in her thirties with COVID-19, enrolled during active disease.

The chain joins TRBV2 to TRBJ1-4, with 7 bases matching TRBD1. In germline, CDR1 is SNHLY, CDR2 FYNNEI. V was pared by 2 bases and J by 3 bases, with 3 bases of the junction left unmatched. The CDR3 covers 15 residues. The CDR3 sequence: CASSETGQPNEKLFF. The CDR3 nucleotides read TGTGCCAGCAGTGAAACGGGACAGCCTAATGAAAAACTGTTTTTT.

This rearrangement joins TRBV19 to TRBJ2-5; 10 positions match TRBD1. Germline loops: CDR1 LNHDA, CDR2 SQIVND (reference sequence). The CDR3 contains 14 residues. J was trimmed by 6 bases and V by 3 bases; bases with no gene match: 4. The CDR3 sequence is CASSIRDRGQTQYF. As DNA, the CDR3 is TGTGCCAGTAGTATCCGGGACAGGGGTCAGACCCAGTACTTC.

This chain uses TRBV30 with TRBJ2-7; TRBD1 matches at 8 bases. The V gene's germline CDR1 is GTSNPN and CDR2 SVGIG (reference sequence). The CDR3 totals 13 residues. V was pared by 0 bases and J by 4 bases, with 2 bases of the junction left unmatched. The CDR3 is CAWSVDRGYEQYF. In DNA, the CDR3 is TGTGCCTGGAGTGTAGACAGGGGTTACGAGCAGTACTTC. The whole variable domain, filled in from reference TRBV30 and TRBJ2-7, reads SQTIHQWPATLVQPVGSPLSLECTVEGTSNPNLYWYRQAAGRGLQLLFYSVGIGQISSEVPQNLSASRPQDRQFILSSKKLLLSDSGFYLCAWSVDRGYEQYFGPGTRLTVT.

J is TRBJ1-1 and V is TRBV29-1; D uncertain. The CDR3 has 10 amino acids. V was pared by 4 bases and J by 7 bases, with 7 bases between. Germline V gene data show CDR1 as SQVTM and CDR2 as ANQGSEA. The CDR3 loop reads CSVARYEAFF. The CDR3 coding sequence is TGCAGCGTTGCACGGTATGAAGCTTTCTTT.

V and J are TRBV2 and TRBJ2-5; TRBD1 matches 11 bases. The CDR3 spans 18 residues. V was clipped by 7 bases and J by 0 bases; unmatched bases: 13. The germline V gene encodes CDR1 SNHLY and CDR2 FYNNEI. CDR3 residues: CASTAPSGTGGYQETQYF. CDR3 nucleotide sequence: TGTGCCAGCACCGCACCTAGCGGGACAGGGGGATACCAAGAGACCCAGTACTTC.

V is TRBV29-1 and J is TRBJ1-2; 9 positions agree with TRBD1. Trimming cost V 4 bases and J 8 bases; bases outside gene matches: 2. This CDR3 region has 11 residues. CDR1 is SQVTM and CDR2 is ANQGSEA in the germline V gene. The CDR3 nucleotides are TGCAGCGTTGTAACAGGGGGCGGCTACACCTTC. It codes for CSVVTGGGYTF.

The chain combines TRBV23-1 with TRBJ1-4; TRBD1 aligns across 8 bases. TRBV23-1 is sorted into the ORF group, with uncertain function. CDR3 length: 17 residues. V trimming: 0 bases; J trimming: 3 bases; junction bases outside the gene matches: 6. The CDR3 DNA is TGCGCCAGCAGTCAATCACAGGGGGGTAGGGCTAATGAAAAACTGTTTTTT. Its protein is CASSQSQGGRANEKLFF.

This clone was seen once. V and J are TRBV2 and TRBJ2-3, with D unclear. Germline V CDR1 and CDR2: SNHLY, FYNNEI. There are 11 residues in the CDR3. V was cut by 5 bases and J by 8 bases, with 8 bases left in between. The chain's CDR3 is CASSPGATQYF. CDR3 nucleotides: TGTGCCAGCAGTCCCGGAGCTACGCAGTATTTT.

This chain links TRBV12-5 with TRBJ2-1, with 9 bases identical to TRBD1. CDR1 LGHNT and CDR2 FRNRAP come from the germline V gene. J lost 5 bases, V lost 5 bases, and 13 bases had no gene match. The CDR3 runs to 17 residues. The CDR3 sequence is CASGLVLTGGVNNEQFF. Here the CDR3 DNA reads TGTGCTAGTGGTCTCGTCTTGACAGGGGGAGTTAACAATGAGCAGTTCTTC.

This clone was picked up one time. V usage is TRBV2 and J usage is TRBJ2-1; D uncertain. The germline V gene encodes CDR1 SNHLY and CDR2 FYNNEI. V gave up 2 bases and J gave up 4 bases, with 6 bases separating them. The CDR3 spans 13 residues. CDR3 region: CASSETEYNEQFF. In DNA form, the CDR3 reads TGTGCCAGCAGTGAAACAGAGTACAATGAGCAGTTCTTC.

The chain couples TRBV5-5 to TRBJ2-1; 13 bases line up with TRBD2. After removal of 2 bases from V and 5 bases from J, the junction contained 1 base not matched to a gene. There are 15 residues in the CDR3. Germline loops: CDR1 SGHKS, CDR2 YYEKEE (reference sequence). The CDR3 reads CASSFGLAGDNEQFF. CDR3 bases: TGTGCCAGCAGCTTCGGACTAGCGGGGGACAATGAGCAGTTCTTC.

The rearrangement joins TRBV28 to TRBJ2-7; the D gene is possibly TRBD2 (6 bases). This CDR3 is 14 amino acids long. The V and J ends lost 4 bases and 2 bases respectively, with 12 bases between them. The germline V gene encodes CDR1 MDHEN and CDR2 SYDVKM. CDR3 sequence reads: CASSSPGLPYEQYF. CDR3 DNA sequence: TGTGCCAGCAGTTCGCCGGGACTTCCCTACGAGCAGTACTTC.

The DNA for the CDR3 is TGTGCCAGTAGTCCCGGACAGTTTTATAATTCACCCCTCCACTTT. It is translated as CASSPGQFYNSPLHF. The gene calls are TRBV19 and TRBJ1-6; a possible D gene is TRBD1 (6 bases). The ends were cut back, 5 bases at V and 4 bases at J, with 12 bases in the middle. Germline loops: CDR1 LNHDA, CDR2 SQIVND (reference sequence). The length of the CDR3 is 15 residues.

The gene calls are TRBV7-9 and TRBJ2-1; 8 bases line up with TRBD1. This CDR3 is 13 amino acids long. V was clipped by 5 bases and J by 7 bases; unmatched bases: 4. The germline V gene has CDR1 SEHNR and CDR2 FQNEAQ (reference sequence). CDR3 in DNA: TGTGCCAGCAGCCAGGGGGCCGCGAATGAGCAGTTCTTC. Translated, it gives CASSQGAANEQFF.

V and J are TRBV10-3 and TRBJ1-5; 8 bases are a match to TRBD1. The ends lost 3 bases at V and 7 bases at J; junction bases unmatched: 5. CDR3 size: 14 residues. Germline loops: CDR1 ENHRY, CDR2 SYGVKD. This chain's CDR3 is CAISDGQGRQPQHF. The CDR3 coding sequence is TGTGCCATCAGTGACGGACAGGGAAGACAGCCCCAGCATTTT.

The CDR3 DNA reads TGTGCCAGCAGGCCCGGGACTAGCGGGAGTGAGCAGTTCTTC. Amino acids: CASRPGTSGSEQFF. V usage is TRBV6-5 and J usage is TRBJ2-1; TRBD2 aligns across 14 bases. The CDR3 covers 14 residues. After removal of 6 bases from V and 9 bases from J, the junction contained 4 bases not matched to a gene. Germline lookup yields CDR1 MNHEY and CDR2 SVGAGI.

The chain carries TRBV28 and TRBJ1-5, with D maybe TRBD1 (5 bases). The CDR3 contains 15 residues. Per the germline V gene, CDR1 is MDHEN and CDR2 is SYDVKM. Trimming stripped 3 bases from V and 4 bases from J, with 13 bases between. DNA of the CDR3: TGTGCCAGCAGTTTTTTAGGGGTTCGAAATCAGCCCCAGCATTTT. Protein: CASSFLGVRNQPQHF.

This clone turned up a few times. CDR3 residues: CASSLVQGEQYF. The DNA of the CDR3 is TGCGCCAGCAGCTTGGTTCAGGGCGAGCAGTACTTC. V gene TRBV5-1 combines with J gene TRBJ2-7, with D possibly matching TRBD1 (5 bases). This CDR3 region has 12 residues. The germline V gene has CDR1 SGHRS and CDR2 YFSETQ. Trimming shortened V by 0 bases and J by 6 bases, and 7 bases separated the two germline ends.

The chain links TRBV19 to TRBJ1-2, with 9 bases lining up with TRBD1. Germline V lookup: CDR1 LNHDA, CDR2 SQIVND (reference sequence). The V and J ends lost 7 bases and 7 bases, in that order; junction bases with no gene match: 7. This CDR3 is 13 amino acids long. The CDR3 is CASTPGQGVGYTF. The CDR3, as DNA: TGTGCCAGTACTCCGGGACAGGGAGTTGGCTACACCTTC. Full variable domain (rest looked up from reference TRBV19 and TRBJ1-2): DGGITQSPKYLFRKEGQNVTLSCEQNLNHDAMYWYRQDPGQGLRLIYYSQIVNDFQKGDIAEGYSVSREKKESFPLTVTSAQKNPTAFYLCASTPGQGVGYTFGSGTRLTVV.

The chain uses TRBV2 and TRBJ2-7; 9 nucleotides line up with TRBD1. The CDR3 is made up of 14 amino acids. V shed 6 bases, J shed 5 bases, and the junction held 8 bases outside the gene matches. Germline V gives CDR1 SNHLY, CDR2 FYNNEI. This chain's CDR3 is CASRGTGWLHEQYF. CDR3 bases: TGTGCCAGCAGGGGGACAGGGTGGCTCCACGAGCAGTACTTC. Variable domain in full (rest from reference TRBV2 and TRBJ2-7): EPEVTQTPSHQVTQMGQEVILRCVPISNHLYFYWYRQILGQKVEFLVSFYNNEISEKSEIFDDQFSVERPDGSNFTLKIRSTKLEDSAMYFCASRGTGWLHEQYFGPGTRLTVT.

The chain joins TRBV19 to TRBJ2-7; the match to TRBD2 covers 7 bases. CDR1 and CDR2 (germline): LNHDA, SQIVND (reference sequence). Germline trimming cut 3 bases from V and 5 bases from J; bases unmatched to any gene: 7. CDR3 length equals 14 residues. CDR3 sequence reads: CASSMWRERNEQYF. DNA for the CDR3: TGTGCCAGTAGTATGTGGCGGGAGAGGAACGAGCAGTACTTC.

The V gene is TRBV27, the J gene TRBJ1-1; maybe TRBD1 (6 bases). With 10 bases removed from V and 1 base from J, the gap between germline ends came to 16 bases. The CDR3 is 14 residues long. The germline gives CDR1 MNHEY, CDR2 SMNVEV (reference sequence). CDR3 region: CATRTVRRNTEAFF. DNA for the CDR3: TGTGCCACCAGGACAGTCCGGCGGAACACTGAAGCTTTCTTT.